This is a list of T cell receptor beta chains from one sample in a study of control samples from healthy donors and cancer patients. Profiled with immunoSEQ multiplex PCR; TCRdb holds only in-frame clones, not every one. The table includes about 170,000 clones, approximately 94% detected once. Sequencing used blood. These receptors all come from a young woman in good health. Each CDR3 is given with its conserved first and last residue. D genes are given only for firm matches. Only part of the rows carry a size: once, few, many, or a class if the clone is expanded.

TRBJ1-2 once TRBV7-3 - CASSLSRDDYGYTF TGTGCCAGCAGCTTATCGAGGGATGACTATGGCTACACCTTC
TRBJ1-1 - TRBV24-1 TRBD1 CATSGTTGGTEAFF TGTGCCACCAGTGGGACGACAGGGGGGACTGAAGCTTTCTTT
TRBJ1-2 - TRBV25-1 - CASRQGVDGYTF TGTGCCAGCAGACAGGGCGTCGATGGCTACACCTTC
TRBJ2-5 - TRBV9 TRBD2 CASSVSGKETQYF TGTGCCAGCAGCGTTAGCGGGAAAGAGACCCAGTACTTC
TRBJ2-1 - TRBV24-1 TRBD1 CATRGPGGVEQFF TGTGCCACCAGGGGGCCAGGGGGCGTTGAGCAGTTCTTC
TRBJ1-2 - TRBV5-1 - CASSFLYNYGYTF TGCGCCAGCAGCTTCCTTTATAACTATGGCTACACCTTC
TRBJ2-7 - TRBV5-1 - CASSLVRGAPYEQYF TGCGCCAGCAGCTTGGTTAGAGGCGCTCCCTACGAGCAGTACTTC
TRBJ1-2 - TRBV4-1 - CASSQDGNGNYGYTF TGCGCCAGCAGCCAAGATGGGAACGGGAACTATGGCTACACCTTC
TRBJ2-1 - TRBV7-9 - CASRQGYNEQFF TGTGCCAGCAGACAGGGTTACAATGAGCAGTTCTTC
TRBJ2-1 - TRBV19 TRBD2 CASSTRTSAKSSYNEQFF TGTGCCAGTAGTACCCGAACTAGCGCGAAAAGCTCCTACAATGAGCAGTTCTTC
TRBJ1-2 - TRBV7-2 - CASSIRVGGHGYTF TGTGCCAGCAGCATTAGAGTAGGGGGGCATGGCTACACCTTC
TRBJ2-5 - TRBV7-2 TRBD1 CASSLHRGKETQYF TGTGCCAGCAGCCTACACAGGGGAAAGGAGACCCAGTACTTC
TRBJ1-2 - TRBV7-9 - CASSIDSVNYGYTF TGTGCCAGCAGCATAGACAGTGTTAACTATGGCTACACCTTC
TRBJ1-5 - TRBV6-5 - CASSYGGGNQPQHF TGTGCCAGCAGTTATGGAGGAGGCAATCAGCCCCAGCATTTT
TRBJ1-6 - TRBV2 TRBD1 CASGTDYSLRPLHF TGTGCCAGCGGGACAGATTACTCACTACGACCCCTCCACTTT
TRBJ2-7 - TRBV11-2 TRBD1 CASSFTGASRSYEQYF TGTGCCAGCAGCTTCACAGGGGCCAGCCGCTCCTACGAGCAGTACTTC
TRBJ1-1 - TRBV10-3 TRBD1 CAISHLPGTGDRNTEAFF TGTGCCATCAGCCACCTGCCGGGGACAGGGGACCGCAACACTGAAGCTTTCTTT
TRBJ2-3 - TRBV6-5 TRBD2 CASTREGTSTDTQYF TGTGCCAGCACTAGGGAGGGAACGAGCACAGATACGCAGTATTTT
TRBJ2-1 - TRBV2 TRBD2 CASWESGRSSSYNEQFF TGTGCCAGCTGGGAAAGCGGGAGGTCAAGCTCCTACAATGAGCAGTTCTTC
TRBJ1-6 once TRBV7-6 - CASSLDVNSPLHF TGTGCCAGCAGCTTAGACGTTAATTCACCCCTCCACTTT
TRBJ1-1 - TRBV2 TRBD1 CASSFTGQGLEAFF TGTGCCAGCAGTTTTACTGGACAGGGGCTTGAAGCTTTCTTT
TRBJ2-3 - TRBV19 - CASSVPGGQDTQYF TGTGCCAGTAGTGTACCGGGGGGACAAGATACGCAGTATTTT
TRBJ2-2 - TRBV5-1 TRBD1 CASSLVGQGALSPGELFF TGCGCCAGCAGCTTGGTGGGACAGGGAGCCCTTTCCCCCGGGGAGCTGTTTTTT
TRBJ2-7 - TRBV7-2 TRBD1 CASSFSLWGRDSYEQYF TGTGCCAGCAGCTTCAGTCTATGGGGACGGGACAGCTACGAGCAGTACTTC
TRBJ2-7 - TRBV6-5 TRBD2 CASSTSGGRHYEQYF TGTGCCAGCAGTACTAGCGGGGGACGACACTACGAGCAGTACTTC
TRBJ1-4 - TRBV10-3 - CAISRGGNEKLFF TGTGCCATCAGTCGGGGAGGTAATGAAAAACTGTTTTTT
TRBJ1-2 - TRBV7-9 - CASSLDSLYGYTF TGTGCCAGCAGCTTAGATTCCCTTTATGGCTACACCTTC
TRBJ2-5 - TRBV28 TRBD1 CASRPGQGVQETQYF TGTGCCAGCAGACCAGGACAGGGGGTTCAAGAGACCCAGTACTTC
TRBJ1-4 - TRBV3-1/TRBV3-2 - CASTLWGNEKLFF TGTGCCAGCACCCTTTGGGGGAACGAAAAACTGTTTTTT